These 10 T cell receptor beta chains share one sample of origin, sequenced in a study of T cell clonality in common variable immunodeficiency. The study's findings and limits: Reportedly, TCR beta sequences from common variable immunodeficiency showed fewer deletions and N-nucleotide insertions.

No antigen is known for these receptors. Sequencing was performed with immunoSEQ multiplex PCR; in TCRdb, only in-frame clones are kept and a portion is missing. The sample shows about 26,000 clones, no singletons; the ten largest hold approximately 24%. The sample taken for sequencing was peripheral blood mononuclear cells. All receptors come from a human donor with common variable immunodeficiency.

The table lists this clone with many counts. The read terminates 3 residues before the CDR3 end, so the remaining end is supplied by the germline J gene. The rearrangement joins TRBV23-1 to TRBJ2-1, with TRBD2 matching 7 bases. TRBV23-1 is noted as an ORF with a role that remains uncertain. CDR3 length: 15 residues. Germline trimming cut 4 bases from V and 4 bases from J; bases unmatched to any gene: 7. The part of the CDR3 DNA that was read is TGCGCCAGCAGTCCTTTGTCTAGCGGTTACAATGAG. This codes for CASSPLSSGYNE. The whole CDR3 sequence reads CASSPLSSGYNEQFF.

This clone was recorded at least ten times. The read finishes 3 residues shy of the CDR3 end, and the germline J gene is used to complete it. J is TRBJ1-6 and V is TRBV5-1, with D perhaps matching TRBD1 (6 bases). Germline V gene data show CDR1 as SGHRS and CDR2 as YFSETQ. The CDR3 totals 15 residues. V lost 3 bases, J lost 6 bases, and 13 bases lay in between. The DNA read from the CDR3 is TGCGCCAGCAGCTCTTCTGGGACACTTAATTCACCC. It yields the protein CASSSSGTLNSP. Given in full, the CDR3 is CASSSSGTLNSPLHF.

Concerning this clone itself: Read coverage stops 3 residues before the CDR3 terminus; the germline J gene supplies the remainder. The chain carries TRBV20-1 and TRBJ1-1; D possibly corresponds to TRBD1 (6 bases). CDR1 is DFQATT and CDR2 is SNEGSKA in the germline V gene (reference sequence). This CDR3 contains 12 residues. The CDR3 loop is CSARDPGQQAFF. The part of the CDR3 DNA that was read is TGCAGTGCTAGAGATCCTGGACAGCAA.

The sample holds a few counts of this clone. The CDR3 end is not reached by the read, which stops 3 residues before it; the germline J gene fills it in. The chain uses TRBV7-3 and TRBJ1-2; a possible D gene is TRBD1 (6 bases). The CDR3 sequence is 15 residues long. Trimming stripped 8 bases from V and 4 bases from J, with 20 bases between. CDR1 and CDR2 (germline): SGHTA, FQGTGA. The part of the CDR3 DNA that was read is TGTGCCAGCGGAGCTGGAGTCGACAGGCCCTATGGC. Amino acid sequence: CASGAGVDRPYG. From start to end, the CDR3 is CASGAGVDRPYGYTF.

This clone was counted many times. The DNA ends 3 residues before the CDR3 does, and the rest of the CDR3 is filled in from the germline J gene. The rearrangement joins TRBV29-1 to TRBJ2-7; 9 nucleotides match TRBD1. The germline V gene encodes CDR1 SQVTM and CDR2 ANQGSEA. The CDR3 totals 14 residues. V shed 1 base and J 1 base; nucleotides not matched to a gene: 2. The CDR3 protein is CSVEGTGESYEQYF. Partial CDR3 DNA: TGCAGCGTTGAAGGGACAGGGGAGTCCTACGAG.

This clone was seen more than once but under ten times. The CDR3 end lies 3 residues beyond the end of the read and is filled in from the germline J gene. The chain recombines TRBV30 with TRBJ2-7; TRBD2 is a possible D gene (6 bases). Germline V gene lookup returns CDR1 GTSNPN and CDR2 SVGIG (reference sequence). This CDR3 region has 14 residues. V shed 2 bases and J shed 2 bases, with 13 bases lying between them. Partial CDR3 DNA: TGTGCCTGGAGTCTGGGGGGAGGCCCCTACGAG. Amino acid sequence: CAWSLGGGPYE. The entire CDR3 protein is CAWSLGGGPYEQYF.

This clone was detected many times. Read data end 3 residues before the CDR3 end; the end is taken from the germline J gene. The rearrangement joins TRBV30 to TRBJ2-7; perhaps TRBD2 as D (9 bases). CDR1 GTSNPN and CDR2 SVGIG come from the germline V gene (reference sequence). This CDR3 region has 15 residues. V was pared by 1 base and J by 6 bases, with 19 bases between. The DNA read from the CDR3 is TGTGCCTGGAGTGCCCCAGACAGGGGACTAGCCGAG. Protein sequence: CAWSAPDRGLAE. The whole CDR3 is CAWSAPDRGLAEQYF.

About this clone itself: The read falls 3 residues short of the CDR3 end, and the missing part is taken from the germline J gene. V gene TRBV5-6 combines with J gene TRBJ2-7, with TRBD1 identical over 7 bases. The CDR3 has 15 amino acids. Germline values: CDR1 SGHDT, CDR2 YYEEEE. V lost 4 bases, J lost 1 base, and 8 bases stayed unmatched. This chain's CDR3 is CASSIDRAFSYEQYF. CDR3 DNA (partial): TGTGCCAGCAGCATAGACAGGGCTTTTTCCTACGAG.

This clone was picked up many times. The read terminates 3 residues before the CDR3 end, so the remaining end is supplied by the germline J gene. V usage is TRBV30 and J usage is TRBJ2-1, with TRBD2 matching 8 bases. Trimming cost V 0 bases and J 3 bases; bases outside gene matches: 1. Germline V gives CDR1 GTSNPN, CDR2 SVGIG (reference sequence). The CDR3 is made up of 14 amino acids. Partial CDR3 DNA: TGTGCCTGGAGTGTAGGGACTAGCTACAATGAG. Translated: CAWSVGTSYNE. The CDR3 in its entirety is CAWSVGTSYNEQFF.

A note on this clone: The sequenced fragment ends 3 residues before the CDR3 boundary, so the rest is inferred from the germline J gene. The chain joins TRBV5-8 to TRBJ2-3, with TRBD2 matching 10 bases. J lost 8 bases, V lost 3 bases, and 9 bases had no gene match. CDR1 is SGHTS, CDR2 YDEGEE, per germline. The CDR3 has 15 amino acids. CDR3 DNA, as far as it was read: TGTGCCAGCAGCTCTCCGGGACTAGCGCAGGGTACG. It encodes CASSSPGLAQGT. The CDR3 in its entirety is CASSSPGLAQGTQYF.